In its sample, the clone carrying this T cell receptor beta chain was seen a few times. The germline and genes are mouse ones. These data come from a study of tissue T cells after allogeneic stem cell transplantation. Time point of the sample: mouse harvest day 7 after allogeneic transplant. Mouse grafts combined 10^7 T-cell-depleted bone marrow cells with 10^6 splenic CD5+ T cells. Sequencing was performed with immunoSEQ multiplex PCR; in TCRdb, only in-frame clones are kept and a portion is missing. The sample yields roughly 1,900 clones, 54% seen once. Sequencing was performed on spleen. The clonotype originates from a female BALB/c mouse given C57BL/6 T cells with graft-versus-host disease after an allogeneic hematopoietic cell transplant.

The DNA read from the CDR3 is TGTGCCAGCAGTGATGCCTGGGGGGGAAGTGCAGAAACGCTGTAT. Protein sequence: CASSDAWGGSAETLY. Given in full, the CDR3 is CASSDAWGGSAETLYF. The chain has TRBV13-1 and TRBJ2-3; 9 bases map to TRBD2. The read ends 1 residue shy of where the CDR3 ends; the end is completed using the germline J gene. CDR3 length: 16 amino acids. V trimming: 0 bases; J trimming: 0 bases; junction bases outside the gene matches: 2. From germline, CDR1 is NSHNY and CDR2 SYGAGN.